What follows is one TCR beta chain and its context. Its target is unknown. The CDR3 spans 12 residues. CDR1 and CDR2 (germline): SGDLS, YYNGEE. V was pared by 0 bases and J by 9 bases, with 7 bases between. Every donor was a healthy person donating bone marrow. This entry is derived from a study of cytomegalovirus exposure and HLA in healthy donors. Points from the study as a whole: Diagnosis of cytomegalovirus status made by the classifier reportedly showed high specificity and sensitivity. While the bulk of TCR sequences proved rare, some public TCRs turned up in many donors. Sequencing probably produced one cluster of sequence variants that were highly shared.

Primers for the PCR totalled 60 Vbeta and 13 Jbeta. Only in-frame clones appear in the TCRdb table, and some are missing; sequencing was by immunoSEQ multiplex PCR. In the table there are roughly 93,000 clones, roughly 70% of which are singletons. The sample taken for sequencing was PBMCs. The clonotype originates from a male donor in good health and CMV-seronegative. The J gene is TRBJ2-1, the V gene TRBV9; D remains ambiguous. The CDR3 bases are TGTGCCAGCAGCGTAGGATCGGGTGAGCAGTTCTTC. Amino acids: CASSVGSGEQFF.